The 28 T cell receptor beta chains below come from one sample, sequenced in a study of graft-versus-host responses after intestinal transplantation. No antigens are known for them. Generated by immunoSEQ multiplex PCR, the TCRdb table keeps only in-frame clones and is missing some. The sample includes some 79,000 clones, around nine tenths seen only once; the top ten take roughly 0.37%. Sample: unstimulated CD4+ T cells sorted from spleen or lymph node cells, taken before intestinal transplant. Receptors were obtained from a human donor who received an intestinal transplant.

V is TRBV28 and J is TRBJ1-1; 9 nucleotides align to TRBD1. V shed 2 bases, J shed 9 bases, and the junction held 10 bases outside the gene matches. This CDR3 has 15 residues. Germline CDR1 reads MDHEN; CDR2 reads SYDVKM. CDR3 loop: CASSLPGTGNLQAFF. In nucleotides, the CDR3 is TGTGCCAGCAGTTTACCGGGGACAGGGAATCTCCAAGCTTTCTTT.

The chain employs TRBV4-1 and TRBJ2-1; a weak D match, TRBD2 (6 bases). This CDR3 region has 17 residues. Germline CDR1 reads MGHRA; CDR2 reads YSYEKL. Trimming left V 1 base short and J 6 bases short, with 19 bases between. The CDR3 DNA follows: TGCGCCAGCAGCCAAGGGTTGCGGGATCCAGGGTTCAATGAGCAGTTCTTC. This sequence encodes CASSQGLRDPGFNEQFF.

This sequence joins TRBV5-1 and TRBJ2-5; D not certain. The CDR3 sequence is 13 residues long. Trimming removed 4 bases from V and 5 bases from J, with 12 bases in between. Germline CDR1 reads SGHRS; CDR2 reads YFSETQ. The CDR3 protein is CASSPSPSETQYF. The CDR3 DNA sequence: TGCGCCAGCAGCCCGTCCCCGTCCGAGACCCAGTACTTC. Variable domain in full (rest from reference TRBV5-1 and TRBJ2-5): KAGVTQTPRYLIKTRGQQVTLSCSPISGHRSVSWYQQTPGQGLQFLFEYFSETQRNKGNFPGRFSGRQFSNSRSEMNVSTLELGDSALYLCASSPSPSETQYFGPGTRLLVL.

The chain recombines TRBV27 with TRBJ2-7, with 11 positions matching TRBD1. V trimming: 3 bases; J trimming: 6 bases; junction bases outside the gene matches: 4. Germline-derived CDR1 and CDR2 are MNHEY and SMNVEV (reference sequence). The CDR3 covers 14 residues. The chain's CDR3 is CASSFWDRGGEQYF. CDR3 sequence (DNA): TGTGCCAGCAGTTTCTGGGACAGGGGGGGCGAGCAGTACTTC.

A single count supports this clone. V is TRBV27 and J is TRBJ2-2; no clear D. V shed 2 bases and J shed 0 bases, with 7 bases lying between them. Germline V gene data show CDR1 as MNHEY and CDR2 as SMNVEV (reference sequence). CDR3 size: 15 residues. The CDR3 loop is CASSLTSANTGELFF. The CDR3 bases are TGTGCCAGCAGTTTAACAAGCGCGAACACCGGGGAGCTGTTTTTT.

This chain's CDR3 is CASSESLGDYQPQHF. The CDR3 DNA reads as TGTGCCAGCAGTGAATCGTTGGGGGACTATCAGCCCCAGCATTTT. The V and J genes are TRBV6-1 and TRBJ1-5, with D possibly TRBD1 on 5 matching bases. CDR3 length equals 15 residues. The germline CDR1 and CDR2 sequences are MNHNS and SASEGT. The V end lost 2 bases, the J end lost 5 bases, and 13 bases lay between the germline ends.

The rearrangement uses TRBV4-2 and TRBJ2-1, with 7 bases aligning to TRBD2. J gave up 5 bases and V 1 base, and 2 bases lay outside the gene matches. Looked up from germline, CDR1 is LGHNA and CDR2 is YNFKEQ. There are 14 residues in the CDR3. In DNA, the CDR3 is TGTGCCAGCAGCCAAGGGGGGACTAACAATGAGCAGTTCTTC. Amino acid sequence: CASSQGGTNNEQFF.

The chain joins TRBV6-6 to TRBJ1-1, with a possible D match to TRBD1 (6 bases). The germline V gene has CDR1 MNHNY and CDR2 SVGAGI (reference sequence). Trimming removed 7 bases at V and 4 bases at J, with 10 bases between. This CDR3 is built from 12 residues. The CDR3 nucleotides are TGTGCCAGCATAACAGGGACCACTGAAGCTTTCTTT. Translated, it gives CASITGTTEAFF.

The CDR3 nucleotides are TGTGCCAGCAGCTCCCCAAGCGGGAGGGCCGGGGATACGCAGTATTTT. Amino acid sequence: CASSSPSGRAGDTQYF. V is TRBV7-3 and J is TRBJ2-3; TRBD2 matches at 10 bases. Trimming at V came to 4 bases and at J to 6 bases, leaving 10 bases not matched to a gene. Per the germline V gene, CDR1 is SGHTA and CDR2 is FQGTGA. This CDR3 comprises 16 residues.

The rearrangement joins TRBV28 to TRBJ2-3; TRBD2 matches 13 bases. This CDR3 is built from 15 residues. With V trimmed by 6 bases and J by 2 bases, 2 bases remained unmatched. Per the germline V gene, CDR1 is MDHEN and CDR2 is SYDVKM. The CDR3, as DNA: TGTGCCAGCAGGGGACTAGCGGGGCACACAGATACGCAGTATTTT. The encoded protein is CASRGLAGHTDTQYF.

This clone came up once. The rearrangement uses TRBV2 and TRBJ2-7; D may be TRBD1 (6 bases). The V end was cut by 5 bases, the J end by 5 bases, with 19 bases between. Germline CDR1 is SNHLY and CDR2 is FYNNEI. The CDR3 sequence is 15 residues long. In nucleotides, the CDR3 is TGTGCCAGCAGTCCACTCGGGACAAGGGCAAACGAGCAGTACTTC. It translates to CASSPLGTRANEQYF.

The CDR3 is CASSPGGTGYEQYF. The CDR3, as DNA: TGTGCCAGCTCGCCAGGAGGGACGGGATACGAGCAGTACTTC. The chain recombines TRBV18 with TRBJ2-7; a possible D gene is TRBD2 (6 bases). The CDR3 contains 14 residues. Deletions cut 6 bases from V and 4 bases from J, with 16 bases between. Germline loops: CDR1 KGHSH, CDR2 LQKENI. Full variable domain (missing parts from reference TRBV18 and TRBJ2-7): NAGVMQNPRHLVRRRGQEARLRCSPMKGHSHVYWYRQLPEEGLKFMVYLQKENIIDESGMPKERFSAEFPKEGPSILRIQQVVRGDSAAYFCASSPGGTGYEQYFGPGTRLTVT.

V is TRBV29-1 and J is TRBJ2-1; TRBD2 matches 12 bases. The CDR3 consists of 14 residues. Germline lookup yields CDR1 SQVTM and CDR2 ANQGSEA. For the CDR3, the DNA is TGCGGGGCCAGACGAGGACTAGCGGGAAATGAGCAGTTCTTC. Its protein product is CGARRGLAGNEQFF.

The chain joins TRBV27 to TRBJ2-3, with TRBD2 as a possible D gene (5 bases). From germline, CDR1 is MNHEY and CDR2 SMNVEV (reference sequence). This CDR3 comprises 14 residues. Trimming removed 3 bases from V and 5 bases from J, with 12 bases in between. The CDR3 spells CASSLRVMGDTQYF. DNA of the CDR3: TGTGCCAGCAGTTTGAGGGTCATGGGAGATACGCAGTATTTT.

The chain employs TRBV5-1 and TRBJ2-2; a weak D match, TRBD2 (6 bases). Germline-derived CDR1 and CDR2 are SGHRS and YFSETQ. Trimming removed 2 bases at V and 1 base at J, with 6 bases between. The CDR3 extends over 14 amino acids. CDR3 coding DNA: TGCGCCAGCAGCTTCGGGGGGAACACCGGGGAGCTGTTTTTT. Its translation is CASSFGGNTGELFF.

The V call is TRBV5-1, the J call TRBJ1-4; D remains unclear. The CDR3 runs to 13 residues. The V and J ends lost 2 bases and 8 bases respectively, with 10 bases between them. From germline, CDR1 is SGHRS and CDR2 YFSETQ. In DNA, the CDR3 is TGCGCCAGCAGCTTAGAACAGTACGAAAAACTGTTTTTT. Amino acids: CASSLEQYEKLFF.

The gene calls are TRBV6-6 and TRBJ1-1, with D perhaps TRBD1 (6 bases). The CDR3 is 13 residues long. CDR1 and CDR2 (germline): MNHNY, SVGAGI (reference sequence). The ends were cut back, 6 bases at V and 4 bases at J, with 12 bases in the middle. DNA for the CDR3: TGTGCCAGCAGCTCACAGGGAACCACTGAAGCTTTCTTT. Amino acids: CASSSQGTTEAFF.

As for this clone: Other DNA sequences in this specimen translate into the identical CDR3. The chain links TRBV27 to TRBJ2-3; 10 positions agree with TRBD2. After removal of 5 bases from V and 6 bases from J, the junction contained 11 bases not matched to a gene. From germline, CDR1 is MNHEY and CDR2 SMNVEV (reference sequence). CDR3 length: 16 amino acids. The CDR3 bases are TGTGCCAGCAGTAGAGAGGTAGCGGGAGGACGCGATACGCAGTATTTT. Residues: CASSREVAGGRDTQYF.

The chain combines TRBV7-9 with TRBJ2-7, with 7 nucleotides matching TRBD1. V shed 5 bases, J shed 0 bases, and the junction held 1 base outside the gene matches. The CDR3 is made up of 13 amino acids. Germline CDR1 is SEHNR and CDR2 is FQNEAQ (reference sequence). CDR3: CASSRDSSYEQYF. The CDR3 DNA is TGTGCCAGCAGCCGGGACAGCTCCTACGAGCAGTACTTC.

The chain joins TRBV2 to TRBJ1-2; D is possibly TRBD1 (5 bases). Germline loops: CDR1 SNHLY, CDR2 FYNNEI. This CDR3 is 17 amino acids long. Trimming left V 10 bases short and J 4 bases short, with 28 bases between. In DNA form, the CDR3 reads TGTGCCATCCCCACCAAGGGACTACATCGGGGGGGCTATGGCTACACCTTC. Translating gives CAIPTKGLHRGGYGYTF.

This clone came up once. The chain employs TRBV11-2 and TRBJ1-4; maybe TRBD1 (6 bases). Deletions cut 3 bases from V and 5 bases from J, with 10 bases between. The CDR3 is made up of 14 amino acids. Per germline, CDR1 SGHAT and CDR2 FQNNGV. Here the CDR3 reads CASSFQGPNEKLFF. The CDR3 DNA is TGTGCCAGCAGCTTCCAGGGGCCAAATGAAAAACTGTTTTTT.

This chain uses TRBV5-1 with TRBJ2-7, with TRBD1 matching 7 bases. The CDR3 has 14 amino acids. With V trimmed by 4 bases and J by 2 bases, 6 bases remained unmatched. CDR1 is SGHRS and CDR2 is YFSETQ in the germline V gene. CDR3 nucleotides: TGCGCCAGCAGCCCCGGGACAGACCCCTACGAGCAGTACTTC. It yields the protein CASSPGTDPYEQYF.

The CDR3 DNA reads as TGCAGCGTTGAAAGGGACGGGGGATATGGCTACACCTTC. Translated: CSVERDGGYGYTF. This chain joins TRBV29-1 and TRBJ1-2, with D tentatively TRBD1 (5 bases). This CDR3 is 13 amino acids long. With 2 bases removed from V and 5 bases from J, the gap between germline ends came to 12 bases. From germline, CDR1 is SQVTM and CDR2 ANQGSEA.

The chain employs TRBV5-1 and TRBJ2-3, with TRBD1 matching over 8 bases. Germline trimming cut 0 bases from V and 1 base from J; bases unmatched to any gene: 4. Germline V lookup: CDR1 SGHRS, CDR2 YFSETQ. The CDR3 totals 16 residues. CDR3 nucleotide sequence: TGCGCCAGCAGCTTGGGAGGGACAGGCCGCACAGATACGCAGTATTTT. Protein product: CASSLGGTGRTDTQYF.

The chain joins TRBV10-1 to TRBJ2-1; D is perhaps TRBD2 (6 bases). The CDR3 extends over 14 amino acids. Germline V gene lookup returns CDR1 WNHNN and CDR2 SYGVQD (reference sequence). V lost 2 bases and J 7 bases, leaving 12 bases between the germline ends. For the CDR3, the DNA is TGCGCCAGCAGTGAGGGGGACTTTCAAAATGAGCAGTTCTTC. Translated: CASSEGDFQNEQFF.

The chain has TRBV11-2 and TRBJ2-5; 9 nucleotides align to TRBD1. Germline CDR1 and CDR2: SGHAT and FQNNGV. The CDR3 runs to 15 residues. Trimming removed 4 bases from V and 1 base from J; junction bases left unmatched: 4. The CDR3 DNA is TGTGCCAGCAGCTCCGGGGACAGGGCCCAAGAGACCCAGTACTTC. Its protein product is CASSSGDRAQETQYF.

The chain couples TRBV7-8 to TRBJ2-6, with D unresolved. Germline V gene sequence: CDR1 SGHVS, CDR2 FQNEAQ. This CDR3 has 15 amino acids. Trimming left V 1 base short and J 5 bases short, with 9 bases between. For the CDR3, the DNA is TGTGCCAGCAGCTTAGAGCATGCACGGGCCAACGTCCTGACTTTC. Translating it yields CASSLEHARANVLTF. Supplemented by reference TRBV7-8 and TRBJ2-6, the full variable domain reads GAGVSQSPRYKVAKRGQDVALRCDPISGHVSLFWYQQALGQGPEFLTYFQNEAQLDKSGLPSDRFFAERPEGSVSTLKIQRTQQEDSAVYLCASSLEHARANVLTFGAGSRLTVL.

This chain links TRBV6-1 with TRBJ2-7; 12 bases are a match to TRBD2. Per germline, CDR1 MNHNS and CDR2 SASEGT. The CDR3 totals 15 residues. V lost 7 bases and J lost 3; bases outside the gene matches: 7. In DNA form, the CDR3 reads TGTGCCAGCAACCCCACTAGCGGGAGGAGCTACGAGCAGTACTTC. It yields the protein CASNPTSGRSYEQYF.